This TCR beta chain derives from a study of T cell responses to AZD1222 COVID-19 vaccine. About the research overall: Timing groups of about 4 and about 12 weeks for second doses were pooled. Study-level results: Receipt of two AZD1222 doses was followed by a rise in Spike-specific TCR breadth and depth. Sampled repertoires all dated from after the peak T cell response.

Sequenced by immunoSEQ multiplex PCR; TCRdb stores in-frame clones only, minus some. Seen here are roughly 97,000 clones, about 90% observed once, and the top ten hold over 6.5%. Details on this clone: Its antigen is not identified.

Germline V gene data show CDR1 as DFQATT and CDR2 as SNEGSKA (reference sequence). Trimming removed 3 bases from V and 0 bases from J, with 12 bases in between. The CDR3 runs to 14 residues. The sequence derives from an adult in good health. The genes are TRBV20-1 and TRBJ2-7, with D unresolved. Sequenced here: peripheral blood, sampled on day 0 of AZD1222 vaccination. The DNA for the CDR3 is TGCAGTGCTAGTCCTCCGACGGGCTCCTACGAGCAGTACTTC. This gives the protein CSASPPTGSYEQYF.